The present entry profiles one T cell receptor (beta chain) with its context. This CDR3 region has 14 residues. Trimming removed 3 bases at V and 1 base at J, with 9 bases between. CDR1 and CDR2 from the germline V gene are WSHSY and SAAADI. The data were obtained in a study of blood T cell repertoires in COVID-19. TCRdb keeps only in-frame clones here, not all; method: immunoSEQ multiplex PCR. The profile shows more than 300,000 clones, roughly 90% of them singletons. The chain is built from TRBV10-2 and TRBJ1-2; D uncertain. The sequencing sample was made of PBMCs or T cells enriched from blood (not recorded which). This clonotype originated in a woman in her twenties or thirties who had recovered from COVID-19. In DNA, the CDR3 is TGCGCCAGCAGTGACACGACAAATAACTATGGCTACACCTTC. Translated, it gives CASSDTTNNYGYTF.